The 13 T cell receptor beta chains below come from one sample, sequenced in a study of cytomegalovirus exposure and HLA in healthy donors. PCR involved 60 Vbeta and 13 Jbeta primers. The table came from immunoSEQ multiplex PCR; TCRdb's copy has only in-frame clones and leaves some out. The sample includes about 130,000 clones, roughly four fifths of them seen just once. Sequencing was carried out using PBMCs. These TCRs come from a woman aged 45-59 years in good health and CMV-seropositive.

The chain links TRBV11-2 to TRBJ2-2, with a tentative D call TRBD2 (6 bases). Germline CDR1 is SGHAT and CDR2 is FQNNGV. The length of the CDR3 is 16 residues. V lost 1 base and J 0 bases, leaving 9 bases between the germline ends. The CDR3 spells CASSLGRGSNTGELFF. The CDR3 DNA reads TGTGCCAGCAGCTTAGGGCGGGGTTCGAACACCGGGGAGCTGTTTTTT. Looking up the rest from reference TRBV11-2 and TRBJ2-2 gives the full variable domain: EAGVAQSPRYKIIEKRQSVAFWCNPISGHATLYWYQQILGQGPKLLIQFQNNGVVDDSQLPKDRFSAERLKGVDSTLKIQPAKLEDSAVYLCASSLGRGSNTGELFFGEGSRLTVL.

The J gene is TRBJ1-5, the V gene TRBV6-6, with TRBD1 matching 7 bases. V lost 6 bases to trimming and J lost 0 bases; unmatched junction nucleotides: 8. Germline loops: CDR1 MNHNY, CDR2 SVGAGI (reference sequence). CDR3 size: 16 residues. The CDR3 nucleotides are TGTGCCAGCAGCCGGGGACAGAAGACTAGCAATCAGCCCCAGCATTTT. Translating it yields CASSRGQKTSNQPQHF.

This sequence joins TRBV29-1 and TRBJ2-2; 8 bases fit TRBD2. The CDR3 length is 14 residues. The ends lost 4 bases at V and 5 bases at J; junction bases unmatched: 6. Germline CDR1 SQVTM, CDR2 ANQGSEA. The CDR3 is CSVVGTRSTGELFF. In nucleotides, the CDR3 is TGCAGCGTTGTTGGGACTAGATCGACCGGGGAGCTGTTTTTT.

This clone was counted a single time. V usage is TRBV7-2 and J usage is TRBJ2-1; TRBD2 is a possible D gene (5 bases). The CDR3 spans 17 residues. Germline assignment: CDR1 SGHTA and CDR2 FQGNSA. The germline V and J ends were trimmed by 3 bases and 4 bases, with 19 bases remaining between them. CDR3 nucleotide sequence: TGTGCCAGCAGCTTGAGGGCCCACGGGTTTACTTACAATGAGCAGTTCTTC. It is translated as CASSLRAHGFTYNEQFF.

This chain connects TRBV6-1 to TRBJ2-2; D gene ambiguous. This CDR3 region has 11 residues. The germline CDR1 and CDR2 sequences are MNHNS and SASEGT. V was clipped by 6 bases and J by 5 bases, with 4 bases between them. CDR3: CASSQTGELFF. CDR3 coding DNA: TGTGCCAGCAGCCAGACCGGGGAGCTGTTTTTT.

V and J are TRBV5-6 and TRBJ2-3; D unclear. The V gene's germline CDR1 is SGHDT and CDR2 YYEEEE. This CDR3 has 13 amino acids. With 4 bases removed from V and 5 bases from J, the gap between germline ends came to 11 bases. The CDR3 region is CASSPESRDTQYF. The CDR3 region has the DNA TGTGCCAGCAGCCCCGAGTCGCGAGATACGCAGTATTTT.

The genes are TRBV9 and TRBJ2-3, with D perhaps TRBD2 (7 bases). Trimming took 3 bases from V and 0 from J, leaving 14 bases between them. The CDR3 runs 16 residues. Germline V lookup: CDR1 SGDLS, CDR2 YYNGEE. The CDR3 region is CASSGKGGTSTDTQYF. CDR3 nucleotides: TGTGCCAGCAGCGGGAAGGGGGGGACAAGCACAGATACGCAGTATTTT.

The gene calls are TRBV19 and TRBJ2-7; maybe TRBD1 (6 bases). The length of the CDR3 is 13 residues. CDR1 and CDR2 (germline): LNHDA, SQIVND (reference sequence). The ends were cut back, 5 bases at V and 6 bases at J, with 14 bases in the middle. The DNA for the CDR3 is TGTGCCAGTAGTTTCACAGGGATCGGCGAGCAGTACTTC. Translation: CASSFTGIGEQYF.

This chain uses TRBV27 with TRBJ2-6; a weak D match, TRBD2 (5 bases). V shed 2 bases and J shed 2 bases, with 13 bases lying between them. CDR3 length: 17 amino acids. The germline CDR1 and CDR2 sequences are MNHEY and SMNVEV (reference sequence). The DNA of the CDR3 is TGTGCCAGCAGTTTAATCCTCCCGGGGACTGGGGCCAACGTCCTGACTTTC. Residues: CASSLILPGTGANVLTF. Full variable domain (outside the CDR3, taken from reference TRBV27 and TRBJ2-6): EAQVTQNPRYLITVTGKKLTVTCSQNMNHEYMSWYRQDPGLGLRQIYYSMNVEVTDKGDVPEGYKVSRKEKRNFPLILESPSPNQTSLYFCASSLILPGTGANVLTFGAGSRLTVL.

In this sample, this clone turned up a few times. The gene calls are TRBV5-3 and TRBJ1-5; D is possibly TRBD1 (5 bases). TRBV5-3 is marked as an open reading frame, function uncertain. The CDR3 totals 15 residues. The germline V and J ends were trimmed by 0 bases and 4 bases, with 11 bases remaining between them. DNA of the CDR3: TGTGCCAGAAGCTTGGTGCCCAGGGATAATCAGCCCCAGCATTTT. This gives the protein CARSLVPRDNQPQHF.

This chain links TRBV7-2 with TRBJ2-5; TRBD2 aligns across 10 bases. The ends lost 5 bases at V and 14 bases at J; junction bases unmatched: 11. Germline V lookup: CDR1 SGHTA, CDR2 FQGNSA. CDR3 length: 13 residues. The CDR3 sequence: CASSEGVGTSDYF. DNA of the CDR3: TGTGCCAGCAGCGAAGGGGTGGGGACTAGCGACTACTTC.

This clone was found a few times. The rearrangement uses TRBV6-5 and TRBJ2-2; TRBD1 agrees at 9 bases. CDR1 is MNHEY, CDR2 SVGAGI, per germline. CDR3 length equals 15 residues. J gave up 1 base and V 5 bases, and 2 bases lay outside the gene matches. The CDR3 region is CASSRGQGNTGELFF. The CDR3 DNA follows: TGTGCCAGCAGTAGGGGACAGGGGAACACCGGGGAGCTGTTTTTT.

The chain is built from TRBV6-6 and TRBJ1-4; D gene unclear. V was shortened by 2 bases and J by 8 bases, with 6 bases between the two germline ends. Germline V gene sequence: CDR1 MNHNY, CDR2 SVGAGI (reference sequence). This CDR3 is 12 amino acids long. CDR3 sequence reads: CASSYEREKLFF. As DNA, the CDR3 is TGTGCCAGCAGTTACGAACGGGAAAAACTGTTTTTT.